Below are 32 T cell receptor beta chains sequenced from a single sample in a study of blood T cell repertoires in COVID-19. Libraries were prepared by immunoSEQ multiplex PCR; TCRdb keeps only in-frame clonotypes and omits some of them. The sample comprises 450,000 or so clones, nearly 90% of which are singletons, and around 0.92% rests with the top ten. Material: peripheral blood. The source is a man between 18 and 35 years old with COVID-19, enrolled during active disease.

The V call is TRBV6-5, the J call TRBJ1-2; 7 positions match TRBD1. CDR3 length: 14 residues. Per germline, CDR1 MNHEY and CDR2 SVGAGI. V dropped 5 bases and J dropped 5; count of bases not matched to a gene: 8. The DNA for the CDR3 is TGTGCCAGCAGTCCGGGACAGAGGGAATATGGCTACACCTTC. This encodes CASSPGQREYGYTF.

This chain links TRBV15 with TRBJ2-7; TRBD2 might be the D (6 bases). The germline V gene has CDR1 LNHNV and CDR2 YYDKDF (reference sequence). Trimming shortened V by 4 bases and J by 3 bases, and 16 bases separated the two germline ends. The CDR3 is 15 residues long. CDR3 amino acids: CATSMGRDGSYEQYF. The CDR3 coding sequence is TGTGCCACCAGCATGGGCCGGGACGGGAGCTACGAGCAGTACTTC.

This clone has a single count. The chain carries TRBV28 and TRBJ1-1; D is undetermined. Between the trimmed V and J ends, which lost 6 bases and 8 bases, there was a span of 16 bases. CDR3 length equals 13 residues. Looked up from germline, CDR1 is MDHEN and CDR2 is SYDVKM. The CDR3 DNA reads as TGTGCCAGCAGACCAGAGGGCCCTAACGAAGCTTTCTTT. Encoded protein: CASRPEGPNEAFF.

The V call is TRBV5-1, the J call TRBJ2-2; TRBD2 matches at 11 bases. The CDR3 runs 16 residues. V trimming: 1 base; J trimming: 3 bases; junction bases outside the gene matches: 2. CDR1 is SGHRS and CDR2 is YFSETQ in the germline V gene. This CDR3 is CASSLTSGGYTGELFF. DNA for the CDR3: TGCGCCAGCAGCTTGACTAGCGGGGGTTACACCGGGGAGCTGTTTTTT.

The rearrangement links TRBV24-1 to TRBJ2-3; 7 bases line up with TRBD1. This CDR3 comprises 14 residues. The V and J ends lost 4 bases and 8 bases, in that order; junction bases with no gene match: 8. CDR1 KGHDR and CDR2 SFDVKD come from the germline V gene. The chain's CDR3 is CATSETGVGFTQYF. The DNA of the CDR3 is TGTGCCACCAGTGAAACAGGGGTTGGGTTTACGCAGTATTTT.

This chain links TRBV5-1 with TRBJ2-5, with 7 bases that match TRBD2. V trimming: 4 bases; J trimming: 3 bases; junction bases outside the gene matches: 12. The CDR3 runs to 16 residues. Per germline, CDR1 SGHRS and CDR2 YFSETQ. The CDR3 bases are TGCGCCAGCAGCGCCCCGTTTGGGGGGGTCGAAGAGACCCAGTACTTC. This sequence encodes CASSAPFGGVEETQYF.

The chain has TRBV18 and TRBJ2-1; 8 positions match TRBD1. The J segment lost 5 bases and the V segment lost 4 bases, leaving 10 bases of the junction unmatched. CDR1 and CDR2 from the germline V gene are KGHSH and LQKENI. The CDR3 has 16 amino acids. CDR3 nucleotide sequence: TGTGCCAGCTCACGACAATCCGGGACAGGCCACAATGAGCAGTTCTTC. The encoded protein is CASSRQSGTGHNEQFF.

V gene TRBV6-5 combines with J gene TRBJ1-2, with D possibly TRBD1 on 5 matching bases. Germline V gene data show CDR1 as MNHEY and CDR2 as SVGAGI. The ends were cut back, 6 bases at V and 6 bases at J, with 17 bases in the middle. This CDR3 has 14 residues. CDR3 sequence (DNA): TGTGCCAGCAGAACAGGCGGGAGCGGAAATGGCTACACCTTC. Its translation is CASRTGGSGNGYTF.

The gene calls are TRBV6-5 and TRBJ2-1, with D tentatively TRBD2 (5 bases). Trimming removed 8 bases from V and 6 bases from J, with 11 bases in between. The CDR3 is 12 amino acids. CDR1 MNHEY and CDR2 SVGAGI come from the germline V gene. DNA of the CDR3: TGTGCCAGCGGTAGGGAGCGCAATGAGCAGTTCTTC. It encodes CASGRERNEQFF.

This clone showed up just once. J is TRBJ2-1 and V is TRBV11-3; TRBD2 agrees at 13 bases. Germline V gene lookup returns CDR1 SGHNT and CDR2 YENEEA. This CDR3 has 15 amino acids. V trimming: 5 bases; J trimming: 9 bases; junction bases outside the gene matches: 7. The CDR3 coding sequence is TGTGCCAGCAGCCCCGGACTAGCGGGAGCTGTTGAGCAGTTCTTC. It encodes CASSPGLAGAVEQFF.

The chain has TRBV14 and TRBJ2-3; D not resolved. Per germline, CDR1 SGHDN and CDR2 FVKESK. This CDR3 is built from 11 residues. V dropped 6 bases and J dropped 2 bases, with 3 bases sitting between them. Here the CDR3 reads CASSYTDTQYF. The CDR3 DNA follows: TGTGCCAGCAGTTACACAGATACGCAGTATTTT.

CDR3 region: CASSEATSGYNEQFF. DNA for the CDR3: TGCGCCAGCAGTGAGGCTACTAGCGGATACAATGAGCAGTTCTTC. The J gene is TRBJ2-1, the V gene TRBV10-1; TRBD2 matches at 8 bases. Germline loops: CDR1 WNHNN, CDR2 SYGVQD (reference sequence). Germline trimming cut 2 bases from V and 4 bases from J; bases unmatched to any gene: 4. The CDR3 has 15 residues.

The chain uses TRBV30 and TRBJ2-1, with 8 bases identical to TRBD2. Germline V lookup: CDR1 GTSNPN, CDR2 SVGIG (reference sequence). There are 11 residues in the CDR3. Trimming removed 5 bases from V and 11 bases from J; junction bases left unmatched: 5. CDR3 nucleotide sequence: TGTGCCTGGGGTACTAGCGGCAAGCAGTTCTTC. This sequence encodes CAWGTSGKQFF.

V gene TRBV5-5 combines with J gene TRBJ2-3; 7 bases fit TRBD2. The CDR3 runs 16 residues. Germline-derived CDR1 and CDR2 are SGHKS and YYEKEE (reference sequence). V dropped 3 bases and J dropped 3; count of bases not matched to a gene: 10. This CDR3 reads CASSSGGLARTDTQYF. In DNA form, the CDR3 reads TGTGCCAGCAGCTCGGGGGGTCTAGCCCGAACAGATACGCAGTATTTT.

The J gene is TRBJ2-6, the V gene TRBV6-5; D possibly corresponds to TRBD1 (5 bases). CDR1 is MNHEY, CDR2 SVGAGI, per germline. Trimming removed 4 bases at V and 2 bases at J, with 6 bases between. The CDR3 has 14 residues. As DNA, the CDR3 is TGTGCCAGCAGTTCAGGGACTGGGGCCAACGTCCTGACTTTC. Protein product: CASSSGTGANVLTF.

The chain links TRBV4-1 to TRBJ2-2; a possible D gene is TRBD1 (5 bases). The length of the CDR3 is 17 residues. V was shortened by 0 bases and J by 3 bases, with 14 bases between the two germline ends. CDR1 is MGHRA, CDR2 YSYEKL, per germline. The CDR3 nucleotides read TGCGCCAGCAGCCAAGATCCCGGCAGGGCCGACACCGGGGAGCTGTTTTTT. Protein sequence: CASSQDPGRADTGELFF.

The chain couples TRBV6-5 to TRBJ1-2; a possible D gene is TRBD1 (6 bases). Trimming stripped 9 bases from V and 8 bases from J, with 13 bases between. The CDR3 spans 11 residues. Germline V gene sequence: CDR1 MNHEY, CDR2 SVGAGI. The CDR3, as DNA: TGTGCCAGTAGACAGGACGGCGGCTACACCTTC. Translation: CASRQDGGYTF.

V gene TRBV6-1 combines with J gene TRBJ1-5; D perhaps matches TRBD1 (5 bases). The V gene lost 2 bases and the J gene lost 1 base, with 12 bases spanning the gap. The CDR3 length is 16 residues. CDR1 and CDR2 from the germline V gene are MNHNS and SASEGT. The CDR3 DNA reads TGTGCCAGCAGTGAAATAGGGCGGGGGAGCAATCAGCCCCAGCATTTT. Translation gives CASSEIGRGSNQPQHF.

The chain carries TRBV5-4 and TRBJ1-2; no definite D call. The V end was cut by 3 bases, the J end by 4 bases, with 16 bases between. Germline V gene lookup returns CDR1 SGHNT and CDR2 YYREEE (reference sequence). The CDR3 runs 15 residues. This CDR3 is CASSSPGRLSYGYTF. As DNA, the CDR3 is TGTGCCAGCAGCTCCCCTGGGAGGTTGAGCTATGGCTACACCTTC.

This clone was counted a single time. J is TRBJ1-3 and V is TRBV3-1 (or the pseudogene TRBV3-2); D gene ambiguous. Trimming removed 2 bases at V and 4 bases at J, with 21 bases between. Germline V lookup: CDR1 LGHDT, CDR2 YNNKEL (reference sequence). The CDR3 has 18 amino acids. Here the CDR3 DNA reads TGTGCCAGCAGCCAAAAAGGGCTGGCGGTTACGGGGGGAAACACCATATATTTT. It encodes CASSQKGLAVTGGNTIYF.

The V call is TRBV6-1, the J call TRBJ2-7, with TRBD1 matching over 9 bases. Germline V gene sequence: CDR1 MNHNS, CDR2 SASEGT. V lost 2 bases to trimming and J lost 3 bases; unmatched junction nucleotides: 5. The CDR3 is 15 residues long. As DNA, the CDR3 is TGTGCCAGCAGTGAATCTCCGGGACAGGGCTACGAGCAGTACTTC. Residues: CASSESPGQGYEQYF.

The chain employs TRBV5-5 and TRBJ2-3, with TRBD1 matching 9 bases. Germline lookup yields CDR1 SGHKS and CDR2 YYEKEE (reference sequence). This CDR3 is 16 amino acids long. V shed 4 bases, J shed 3 bases, and the junction held 9 bases outside the gene matches. The CDR3 DNA follows: TGTGCCAGCAGCCTAGGGACAGGGATAGGGACAGATACGCAGTATTTT. Translated, it gives CASSLGTGIGTDTQYF.

The J gene is TRBJ2-2, the V gene TRBV20-1; D not certain. Per germline, CDR1 DFQATT and CDR2 SNEGSKA (reference sequence). The CDR3 spans 14 residues. V lost 3 bases and J 6 bases, leaving 14 bases between the germline ends. The CDR3 nucleotides are TGCAGTGCTAGTCCCTCCAGTACCTCCGGGGAGCTGTTTTTT. Translated, it gives CSASPSSTSGELFF.

The rearrangement uses TRBV5-5 and TRBJ2-5; possible D gene TRBD1, 5 bases. Germline loops: CDR1 SGHKS, CDR2 YYEKEE (reference sequence). This CDR3 comprises 15 residues. Deletions cut 0 bases from V and 5 bases from J, with 14 bases between. CDR3 nucleotides: TGTGCCAGCAGCTTGGGGCAGGGTGGAAGGGAGACCCAGTACTTC. Translating it yields CASSLGQGGRETQYF.

The J gene is TRBJ2-7, the V gene TRBV18; TRBD1 matches at 12 bases. With V trimmed by 3 bases and J by 5 bases, 11 bases remained unmatched. The CDR3 spans 17 residues. Germline values: CDR1 KGHSH, CDR2 LQKENI. The CDR3 reads CASSPKYGTGGLDEQYF. The DNA for the CDR3 is TGTGCCAGCTCACCGAAGTACGGGACAGGGGGCCTGGACGAGCAGTACTTC.

The chain recombines TRBV11-2 with TRBJ2-1, with 9 bases that match TRBD2. J lost 10 bases, V lost 0 bases, and 10 bases had no gene match. This CDR3 contains 16 residues. In germline, CDR1 is SGHAT, CDR2 FQNNGV. The CDR3 region is CASSLERGLARMEQFF. CDR3 sequence (DNA): TGTGCCAGCAGCTTAGAAAGGGGACTAGCTCGTATGGAGCAGTTCTTC.

The rearrangement uses TRBV18 and TRBJ1-2, with 9 bases lining up with TRBD1. The V and J ends lost 4 bases and 3 bases, in that order; junction bases with no gene match: 6. Germline V gene data show CDR1 as KGHSH and CDR2 as LQKENI. The CDR3 is 15 amino acids. The CDR3, as DNA: TGTGCCAGCTCACAAATACAGGGGGCGGACTATGGCTACACCTTC. This sequence encodes CASSQIQGADYGYTF. The full variable domain, with the rest looked up from reference TRBV18 and TRBJ1-2, is NAGVMQNPRHLVRRRGQEARLRCSPMKGHSHVYWYRQLPEEGLKFMVYLQKENIIDESGMPKERFSAEFPKEGPSILRIQQVVRGDSAAYFCASSQIQGADYGYTFGSGTRLTVV.

The chain carries TRBV5-1 and TRBJ2-1; D is possibly TRBD2 (7 bases). The germline CDR1 and CDR2 sequences are SGHRS and YFSETQ. This CDR3 contains 13 residues. Trimming left V 4 bases short and J 9 bases short, with 14 bases between. The CDR3 reads CASSAGAAPEQFF. In DNA, the CDR3 is TGCGCCAGCAGCGCGGGGGCCGCACCTGAGCAGTTCTTC.

The chain couples TRBV12-5 to TRBJ2-5, with TRBD1 identical over 8 bases. The J segment lost 4 bases and the V segment lost 7 bases, leaving 5 bases of the junction unmatched. The CDR3 length is 13 residues. The germline V gene has CDR1 LGHNT and CDR2 FRNRAP. The CDR3 region is CASASDRVETQYF. The DNA for the CDR3 is TGTGCTAGTGCCTCGGACAGGGTAGAGACCCAGTACTTC.

This clone came up a few times. This chain connects TRBV6-5 to TRBJ2-5, with 9 bases that match TRBD2. Germline V CDR1 and CDR2: MNHEY, SVGAGI. V lost 8 bases to trimming and J lost 3 bases; unmatched junction nucleotides: 1. The CDR3 is 12 residues long. DNA for the CDR3: TGTGCCAGCTGGACTAGCGAAGAGACCCAGTACTTC. It encodes CASWTSEETQYF.

The chain is built from TRBV25-1 and TRBJ1-4, with TRBD1 matching 9 bases. CDR1 and CDR2 from the germline V gene are MGHDK and SYGVNS. The CDR3 runs 15 residues. Trimming at V came to 5 bases and at J to 8 bases, leaving 9 bases not matched to a gene. The CDR3 bases are TGTGCCAGCAGTCCCAGACAGGGGGGAAGGGAAAAACTGTTTTTT. It encodes CASSPRQGGREKLFF.

CDR3 DNA: TGTGCCTGGAGTGTTCGATTCCAGATCGTCAAGAACACTGAAGCTTTCTTT. Amino acids: CAWSVRFQIVKNTEAFF. J is TRBJ1-1 and V is TRBV30; D remains ambiguous. The length of the CDR3 is 17 residues. The germline CDR1 and CDR2 sequences are GTSNPN and SVGIG (reference sequence). V was clipped by 0 bases and J by 1 base, with 18 bases between them. Full variable domain (remainder filled in from reference TRBV30 and TRBJ1-1): SQTIHQWPATLVQPVGSPLSLECTVEGTSNPNLYWYRQAAGRGLQLLFYSVGIGQISSEVPQNLSASRPQDRQFILSSKKLLLSDSGFYLCAWSVRFQIVKNTEAFFGQGTRLTVV.